The 10 T cell receptor beta chains given below trace back to one sample, sequenced in a study of blood T cell repertoires in COVID-19. Libraries were prepared by immunoSEQ multiplex PCR; TCRdb keeps only in-frame clonotypes and omits some of them. The profile shows around 98,000 clones, approximately 80% of them singletons. Sequencing was done on a sample of peripheral blood. The receptors originated from a man between 65 and 79 years old with active or convalescent COVID-19.

This clone appeared a single time. The chain is built from TRBV5-1 and TRBJ2-7; TRBD2 agrees at 12 bases. This CDR3 is built from 19 residues. V lost 1 base to trimming and J lost 0 bases; unmatched junction nucleotides: 11. Germline assignment: CDR1 SGHRS and CDR2 YFSETQ. The chain's CDR3 is CASSLPLVTSGGSSYEQYF. DNA of the CDR3: TGCGCCAGCAGCTTGCCCCTCGTGACTAGCGGGGGTAGCTCCTACGAGCAGTACTTC. The full variable domain, completed using reference TRBV5-1 and TRBJ2-7, is KAGVTQTPRYLIKTRGQQVTLSCSPISGHRSVSWYQQTPGQGLQFLFEYFSETQRNKGNFPGRFSGRQFSNSRSEMNVSTLELGDSALYLCASSLPLVTSGGSSYEQYFGPGTRLTVT.

This chain joins TRBV30 and TRBJ1-2; 8 bases are shared with TRBD1. Trimming removed 4 bases from V and 6 bases from J; junction bases left unmatched: 7. The germline V gene encodes CDR1 GTSNPN and CDR2 SVGIG (reference sequence). The CDR3 spans 13 residues. The CDR3 loop is CAWKYPGGDGYTF. In nucleotides, the CDR3 is TGTGCCTGGAAGTACCCAGGGGGCGATGGCTACACCTTC.

CDR3 region: CASSQAQNRGETQYF. The CDR3, as DNA: TGTGCCAGCAGCCAAGCCCAAAACAGGGGAGAGACCCAGTACTTC. The rearrangement links TRBV4-2 to TRBJ2-5; 7 nucleotides align to TRBD1. In germline, CDR1 is LGHNA, CDR2 YNFKEQ. The ends lost 1 base at V and 4 bases at J; junction bases unmatched: 6. The CDR3 length is 15 residues.

The J gene is TRBJ1-2, the V gene TRBV2; TRBD1 is a possible D gene (6 bases). CDR3 length: 12 residues. Germline loops: CDR1 SNHLY, CDR2 FYNNEI. V gave up 10 bases and J gave up 2 bases, with 11 bases separating them. This chain's CDR3 is CATRQANYGYTF. In nucleotides, the CDR3 is TGTGCCACCCGACAGGCAAACTATGGCTACACCTTC.

This clone was detected only once. The V gene is TRBV3-1 (or the pseudogene TRBV3-2), the J gene TRBJ1-2; TRBD1 matches at 7 bases. CDR3 length equals 15 residues. CDR1 and CDR2 from the germline V gene are LGHDT and YNNKEL (reference sequence). Trimming cost V 5 bases and J 4 bases; bases outside gene matches: 10. The CDR3 loop is CASSTGQKGLYGYTF. As DNA, the CDR3 is TGTGCCAGCAGCACGGGACAGAAAGGGCTCTATGGCTACACCTTC.

This chain uses TRBV19 with TRBJ1-2; 9 bases are a match to TRBD1. This CDR3 is built from 16 residues. Germline V gene lookup returns CDR1 LNHDA and CDR2 SQIVND (reference sequence). The V gene end was trimmed by 3 bases and the J gene end by 6 bases; junction bases not matched to a gene: 11. The CDR3 bases are TGTGCCAGTAGTATCCCCTTGGGCGGGACAGGGAATGGCTACACCTTC. Translating gives CASSIPLGGTGNGYTF. Full variable domain (remainder filled in from reference TRBV19 and TRBJ1-2): DGGITQSPKYLFRKEGQNVTLSCEQNLNHDAMYWYRQDPGQGLRLIYYSQIVNDFQKGDIAEGYSVSREKKESFPLTVTSAQKNPTAFYLCASSIPLGGTGNGYTFGSGTRLTVV.

This chain links TRBV27 with TRBJ1-6; TRBD1 aligns across 7 bases. V trimming: 0 bases; J trimming: 7 bases; junction bases outside the gene matches: 3. Germline lookup yields CDR1 MNHEY and CDR2 SMNVEV (reference sequence). There are 15 residues in the CDR3. The CDR3 region has the DNA TGTGCCAGCAGTTTATCGGAACAGGGGAATTCACCCCTCCACTTT. Protein product: CASSLSEQGNSPLHF.

The rearrangement joins TRBV5-1 to TRBJ1-1; the D is unclear. This CDR3 is 14 amino acids long. V was trimmed by 2 bases and J by 0 bases, leaving 8 bases between them. Germline CDR1 reads SGHRS; CDR2 reads YFSETQ. CDR3 protein: CASSFADMNTEAFF. The CDR3, as DNA: TGCGCCAGCAGCTTTGCGGATATGAACACTGAAGCTTTCTTT.

This clone appeared a single time. The chain couples TRBV7-3 to TRBJ2-1, with TRBD1 as a possible D gene (5 bases). V lost 4 bases and J 9 bases, leaving 10 bases between the germline ends. The CDR3 has 12 amino acids. Germline lookup yields CDR1 SGHTA and CDR2 FQGTGA. The CDR3 is CASSYDRSEQFF. The CDR3 DNA reads as TGTGCCAGCAGCTACGACAGAAGTGAGCAGTTCTTC. Based on the CDR3 plus reference TRBV7-3 and TRBJ2-1, the full variable domain is GAGVSQTPSNKVTEKGKYVELRCDPISGHTALYWYRQSLGQGPEFLIYFQGTGAADDSGLPNDRFFAVRPEGSVSTLKIQRTERGDSAVYLCASSYDRSEQFFGPGTRLTVL.

The rearrangement uses TRBV10-1 and TRBJ2-3; D remains unclear. V lost 2 bases to trimming and J lost 6 bases, with 9 bases between them. In germline, CDR1 is WNHNN, CDR2 SYGVQD (reference sequence). The CDR3 totals 13 residues. CDR3 sequence (DNA): TGCGCCAGCAGTGAGAACCCCGGGGATACGCAGTATTTT. It is translated as CASSENPGDTQYF.